This T cell receptor (beta chain) was obtained from a study of beta chain features in type 1 diabetes. Study-wide results and limits: Whether TCRB rearrangement is influenced by HLA type was left unresolved in this analysis.

This clone was seen a few times. No antigen is known for it. Reverse transcribing all isolated RNA meant expressed TCRB transcripts were sequenced. Method: immunoSEQ multiplex PCR; TCRdb's copy keeps in-frame clones and lacks some. This table has fewer than 900,000 clones, 15% to 20% appearing once. Source material: naive CD4+ T cells from blood. The receptor comes from a woman in her late teens or twenties in good health.

The CDR3 sequence: CASSVGQEVRMNTEAFF. The DNA of the CDR3 is TGTGCCAGCAGTGTCGGGCAGGAAGTAAGAATGAACACTGAAGCTTTCTTT. The gene calls are TRBV2 and TRBJ1-1, with D uncertain. The ends were cut back, 4 bases at V and 0 bases at J, with 18 bases in the middle. This CDR3 has 17 amino acids. From germline, CDR1 is SNHLY and CDR2 FYNNEI.